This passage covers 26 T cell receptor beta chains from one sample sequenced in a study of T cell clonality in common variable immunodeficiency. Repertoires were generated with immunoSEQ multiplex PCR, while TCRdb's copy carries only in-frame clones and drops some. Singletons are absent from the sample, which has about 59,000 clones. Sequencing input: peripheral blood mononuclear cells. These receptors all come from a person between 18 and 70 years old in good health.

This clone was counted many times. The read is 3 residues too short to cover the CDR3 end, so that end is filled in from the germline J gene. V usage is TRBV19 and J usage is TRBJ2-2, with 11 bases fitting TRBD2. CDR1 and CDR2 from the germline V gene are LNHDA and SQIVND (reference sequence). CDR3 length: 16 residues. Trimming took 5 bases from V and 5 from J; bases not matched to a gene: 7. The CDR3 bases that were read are TGTGCCAGTAGTTCTCCTAGCGGGGGGACTACCGGGGAG. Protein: CASSSPSGGTTGE. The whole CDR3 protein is CASSSPSGGTTGELFF.

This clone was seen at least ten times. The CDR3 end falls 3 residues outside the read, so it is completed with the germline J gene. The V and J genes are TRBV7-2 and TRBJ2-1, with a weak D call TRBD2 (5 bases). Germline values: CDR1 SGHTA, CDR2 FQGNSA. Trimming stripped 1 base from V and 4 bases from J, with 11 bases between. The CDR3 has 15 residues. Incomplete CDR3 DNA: TGTGCCAGCAGCTTAGGGCAAGAGGGTTACAATGAG. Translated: CASSLGQEGYNE. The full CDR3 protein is CASSLGQEGYNEQFF.

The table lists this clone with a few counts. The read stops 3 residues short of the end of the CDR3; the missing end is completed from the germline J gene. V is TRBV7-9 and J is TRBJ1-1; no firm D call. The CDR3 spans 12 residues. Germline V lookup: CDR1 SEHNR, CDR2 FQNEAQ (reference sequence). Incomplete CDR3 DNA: TGTGCCAGCAGCTTTAGACCGGGTGGA. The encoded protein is CASSFRPGG. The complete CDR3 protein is CASSFRPGGAFF.

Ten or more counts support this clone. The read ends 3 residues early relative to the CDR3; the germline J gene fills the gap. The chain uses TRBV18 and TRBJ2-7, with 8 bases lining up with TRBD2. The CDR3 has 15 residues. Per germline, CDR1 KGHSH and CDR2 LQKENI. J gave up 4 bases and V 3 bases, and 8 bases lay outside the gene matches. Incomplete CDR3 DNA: TGTGCCAGCTCACCTTCCCGGGAGGGGGTTTACGAG. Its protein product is CASSPSREGVYE. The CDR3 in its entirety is CASSPSREGVYEQYF.

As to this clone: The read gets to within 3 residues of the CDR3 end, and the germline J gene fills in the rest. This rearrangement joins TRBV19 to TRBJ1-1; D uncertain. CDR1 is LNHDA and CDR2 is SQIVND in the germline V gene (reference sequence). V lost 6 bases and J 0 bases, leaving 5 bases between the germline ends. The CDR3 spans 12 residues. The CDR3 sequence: CASSDMNTEAFF. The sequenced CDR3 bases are TGTGCCAGTAGCGACATGAACACTGAA.

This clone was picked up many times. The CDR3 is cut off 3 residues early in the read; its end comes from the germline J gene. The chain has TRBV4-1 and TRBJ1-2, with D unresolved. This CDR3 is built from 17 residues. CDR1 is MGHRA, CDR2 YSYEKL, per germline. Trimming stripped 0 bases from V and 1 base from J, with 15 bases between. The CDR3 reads CASSQDRPGLYNYGYTF. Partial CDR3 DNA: TGCGCCAGCAGCCAAGATCGCCCTGGGCTCTATAACTATGGC.

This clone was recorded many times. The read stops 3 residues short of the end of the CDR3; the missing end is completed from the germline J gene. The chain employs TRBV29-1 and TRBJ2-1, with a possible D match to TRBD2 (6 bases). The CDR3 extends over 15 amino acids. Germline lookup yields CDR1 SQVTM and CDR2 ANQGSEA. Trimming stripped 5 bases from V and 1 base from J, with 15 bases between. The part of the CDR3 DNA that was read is TGCAGCGTTTTAGATACTAGCCGTTCCTACAATGAG. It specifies CSVLDTSRSYNE. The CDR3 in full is CSVLDTSRSYNEQFF.

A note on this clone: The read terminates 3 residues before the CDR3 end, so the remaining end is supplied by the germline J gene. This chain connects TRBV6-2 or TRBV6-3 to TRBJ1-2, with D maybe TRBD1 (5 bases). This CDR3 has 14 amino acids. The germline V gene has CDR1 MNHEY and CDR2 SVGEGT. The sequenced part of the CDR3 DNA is TGTGCCAGCATCGCAGGGAGTTCCTACAATGAC. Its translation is CASIAGSSYND. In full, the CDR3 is CASIAGSSYNDYTF.

The sequenced CDR3 bases are TGTGCCAGCAGTGAAGTAAAGGAGACAGAC. It codes for CASSEVKETD. The complete CDR3 reads CASSEVKETDYTF. V usage is TRBV6-1 and J usage is TRBJ1-2, with D perhaps matching TRBD1 (5 bases). The read stops 3 residues short of the end of the CDR3; the missing end is completed from the germline J gene. This CDR3 has 13 amino acids. The germline V gene has CDR1 MNHNS and CDR2 SASEGT.

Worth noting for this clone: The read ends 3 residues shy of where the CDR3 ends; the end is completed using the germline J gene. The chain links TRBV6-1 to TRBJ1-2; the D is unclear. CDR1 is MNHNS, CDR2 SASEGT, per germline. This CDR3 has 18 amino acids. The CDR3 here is CASSEDFILAGGSEDYTF. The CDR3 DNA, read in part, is TGTGCCAGCAGTGAAGACTTTATTTTAGCGGGAGGGAGCGAGGAC.

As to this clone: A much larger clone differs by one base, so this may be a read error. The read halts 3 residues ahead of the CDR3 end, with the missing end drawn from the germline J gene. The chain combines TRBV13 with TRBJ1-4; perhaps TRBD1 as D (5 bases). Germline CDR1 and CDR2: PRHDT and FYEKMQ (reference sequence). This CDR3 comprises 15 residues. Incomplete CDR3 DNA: TGTGCCAGCAGTTACAGGCGCTCTGGGGCCAACGTA. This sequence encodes CASSYRRSGANV. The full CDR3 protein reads CASSYRRSGANVLFF.

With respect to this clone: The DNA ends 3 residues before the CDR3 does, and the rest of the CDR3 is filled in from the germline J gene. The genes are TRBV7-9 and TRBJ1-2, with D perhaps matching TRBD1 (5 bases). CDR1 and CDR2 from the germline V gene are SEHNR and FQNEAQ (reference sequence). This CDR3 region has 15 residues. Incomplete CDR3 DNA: TGTGCCAGCAGCTTAATGGCAAGGGGAACCTACGAC. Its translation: CASSLMARGTYD. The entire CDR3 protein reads CASSLMARGTYDYTF. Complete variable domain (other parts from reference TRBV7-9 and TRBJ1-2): DTGVSQNPRHKITKRGQNVTFRCDPISEHNRLYWYRQTLGQGPEFLTYFQNEAQLEKSRLLSDRFSAERPKGSFSTLEIQRTEQGDSAMYLCASSLMARGTYDYTFGSGTRLTVV.

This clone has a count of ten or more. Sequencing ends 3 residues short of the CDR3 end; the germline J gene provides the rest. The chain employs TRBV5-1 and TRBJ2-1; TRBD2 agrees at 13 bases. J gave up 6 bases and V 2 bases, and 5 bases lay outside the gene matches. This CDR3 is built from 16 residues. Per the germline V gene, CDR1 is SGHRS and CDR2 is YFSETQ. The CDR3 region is CASSLPLAGGVNEQFF. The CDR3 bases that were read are TGCGCCAGCAGCTTACCACTAGCGGGGGGGGTCAATGAG.

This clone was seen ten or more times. CDR3 sequence reads: CASSPDRGRTGELFF. CDR3 DNA, as far as it was read: TGTGCCAGCAGCCCGGACAGGGGGCGCACCGGGGAG. This chain connects TRBV7-9 to TRBJ2-2; 11 bases fit TRBD1. The read terminates 3 residues ahead of where the CDR3 ends, so the germline J gene completes it. V lost 5 bases and J lost 4; bases outside the gene matches: 3. Per germline, CDR1 SEHNR and CDR2 FQNEAQ (reference sequence). The CDR3 is 15 amino acids.

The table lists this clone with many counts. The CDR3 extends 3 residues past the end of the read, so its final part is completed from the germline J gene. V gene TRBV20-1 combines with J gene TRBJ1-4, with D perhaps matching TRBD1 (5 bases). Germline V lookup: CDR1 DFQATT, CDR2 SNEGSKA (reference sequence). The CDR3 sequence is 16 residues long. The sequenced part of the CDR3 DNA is TGCAGTGCTAGAGGTCGGGGGAGCTCCTATAATTCACCA. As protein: CSARGRGSSYNSP. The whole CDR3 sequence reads CSARGRGSSYNSPLFF.

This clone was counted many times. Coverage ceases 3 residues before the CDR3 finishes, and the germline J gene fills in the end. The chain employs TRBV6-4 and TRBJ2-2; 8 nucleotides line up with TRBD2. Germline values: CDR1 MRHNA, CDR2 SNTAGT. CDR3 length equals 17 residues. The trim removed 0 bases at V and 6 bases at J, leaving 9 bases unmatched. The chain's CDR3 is CASSDSIIAGGAGELFF. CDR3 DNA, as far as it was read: TGTGCCAGCAGTGACTCGATTATCGCCGGGGGGGCCGGGGAG.

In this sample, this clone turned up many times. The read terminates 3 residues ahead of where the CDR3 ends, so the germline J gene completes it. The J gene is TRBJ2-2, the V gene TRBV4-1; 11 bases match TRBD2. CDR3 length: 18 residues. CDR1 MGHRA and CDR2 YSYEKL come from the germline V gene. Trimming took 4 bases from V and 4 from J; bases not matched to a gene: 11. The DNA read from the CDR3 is TGCGCCAGCAGCCCCCCGGTCGGTAGCGGGGGGGGCACCGGGGAG. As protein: CASSPPVGSGGGTGE. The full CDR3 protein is CASSPPVGSGGGTGELFF.

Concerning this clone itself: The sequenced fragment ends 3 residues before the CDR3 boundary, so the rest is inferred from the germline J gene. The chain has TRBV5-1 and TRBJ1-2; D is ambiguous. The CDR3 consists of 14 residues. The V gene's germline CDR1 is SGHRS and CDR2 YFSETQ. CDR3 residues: CASSLVGLSYDYTF. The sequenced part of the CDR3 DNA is TGCGCCAGCAGCTTGGTGGGCCTCTCCTACGAC.

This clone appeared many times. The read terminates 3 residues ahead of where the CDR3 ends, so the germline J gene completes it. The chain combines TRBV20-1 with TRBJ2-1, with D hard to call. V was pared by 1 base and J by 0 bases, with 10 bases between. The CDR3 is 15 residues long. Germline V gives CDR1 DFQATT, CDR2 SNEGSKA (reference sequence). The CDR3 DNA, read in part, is TGCAGTGCTAGAGGGGCACGCCGCTCCTACAATGAG. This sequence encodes CSARGARRSYNE. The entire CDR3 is CSARGARRSYNEQFF.

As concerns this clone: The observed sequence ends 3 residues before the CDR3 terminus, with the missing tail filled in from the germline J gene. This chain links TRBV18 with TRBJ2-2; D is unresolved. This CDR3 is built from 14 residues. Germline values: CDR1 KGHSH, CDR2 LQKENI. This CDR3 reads CASSPSIENSPLFF. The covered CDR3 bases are TGTGCCAGCTCACCGTCTATCGAGAATTCACCG.

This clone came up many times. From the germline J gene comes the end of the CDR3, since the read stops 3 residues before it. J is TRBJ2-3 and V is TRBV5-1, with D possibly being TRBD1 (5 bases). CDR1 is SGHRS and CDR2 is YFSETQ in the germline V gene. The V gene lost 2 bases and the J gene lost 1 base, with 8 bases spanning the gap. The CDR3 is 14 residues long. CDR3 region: CASSLIQGTDTQYF. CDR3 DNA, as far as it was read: TGCGCCAGCAGCTTAATACAGGGCACAGATACG.

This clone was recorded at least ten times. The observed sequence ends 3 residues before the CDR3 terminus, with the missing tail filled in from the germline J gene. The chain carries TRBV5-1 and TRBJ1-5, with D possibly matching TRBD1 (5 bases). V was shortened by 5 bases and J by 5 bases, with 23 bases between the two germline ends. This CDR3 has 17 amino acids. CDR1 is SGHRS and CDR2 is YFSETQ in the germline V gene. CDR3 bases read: TGCGCCAGCAGTTCTACGGGGGAGATGGGTTTTCATCAGCCC. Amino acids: CASSSTGEMGFHQP. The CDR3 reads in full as CASSSTGEMGFHQPQHF.

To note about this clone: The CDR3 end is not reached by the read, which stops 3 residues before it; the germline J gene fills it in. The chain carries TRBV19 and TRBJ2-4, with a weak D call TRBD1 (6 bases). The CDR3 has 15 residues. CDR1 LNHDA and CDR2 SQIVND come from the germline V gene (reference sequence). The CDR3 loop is CASSIGDRQAYGQYF. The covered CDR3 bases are TGTGCCAGTAGTATCGGAGACCGACAGGCCTATGGT.

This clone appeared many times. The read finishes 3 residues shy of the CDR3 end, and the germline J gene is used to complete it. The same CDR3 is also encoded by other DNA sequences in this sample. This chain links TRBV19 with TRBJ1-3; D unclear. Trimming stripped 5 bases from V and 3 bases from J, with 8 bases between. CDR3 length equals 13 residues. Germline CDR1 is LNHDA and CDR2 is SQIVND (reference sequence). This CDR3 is CASSPTGGNTIYF. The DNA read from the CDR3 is TGTGCCAGTAGTCCCACGGGTGGAAACACC.

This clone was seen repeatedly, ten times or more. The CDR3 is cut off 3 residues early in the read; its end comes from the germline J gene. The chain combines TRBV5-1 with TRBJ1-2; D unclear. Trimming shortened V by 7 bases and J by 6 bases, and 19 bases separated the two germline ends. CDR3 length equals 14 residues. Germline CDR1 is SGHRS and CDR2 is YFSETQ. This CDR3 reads CASAPPAARDGYTF. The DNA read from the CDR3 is TGCGCCAGCGCCCCCCCGGCGGCCCGGGATGGC. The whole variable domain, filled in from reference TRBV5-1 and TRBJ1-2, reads KAGVTQTPRYLIKTRGQQVTLSCSPISGHRSVSWYQQTPGQGLQFLFEYFSETQRNKGNFPGRFSGRQFSNSRSEMNVSTLELGDSALYLCASAPPAARDGYTFGSGTRLTVV.

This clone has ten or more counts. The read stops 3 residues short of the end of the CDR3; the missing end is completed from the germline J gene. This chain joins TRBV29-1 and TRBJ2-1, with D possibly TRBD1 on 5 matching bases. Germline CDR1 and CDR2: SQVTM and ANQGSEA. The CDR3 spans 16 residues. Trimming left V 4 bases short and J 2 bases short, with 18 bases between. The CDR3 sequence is CSVAPPREIPYNEQFF. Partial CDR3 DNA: TGCAGCGTTGCCCCCCCCAGGGAAATCCCCTACAATGAG.